Presented here are 28 T cell receptor beta chains from one specimen sequenced in a study of OX40 agonist ivuxolimab in advanced cancers. Library method: the immunoSEQ multiplex PCR assay. TCRdb limited this immuneACCESS table to in-frame rearrangements with V and J called. A share of clones is missing; checked studies link under half to unresolved V genes, and the rest is unexplained. The sample has approximately 60,000 clones on record, 80% to 90% of them singletons. More than 13% of the sample lies in the top ten. Sequenced material: CD4+ or CD8+ T cells sorted from blood, taken in a trial of the OX40 agonist ivuxolimab. All receptors derive from an adult with an advanced solid tumor such as melanoma, head and neck, liver or kidney cancer.

The chain has TRBV28 and TRBJ1-5, with 7 positions matching TRBD1. The CDR3 extends over 15 amino acids. The V segment lost 6 bases and the J segment 3 bases; nucleotides outside the gene matches: 8. The germline CDR1 and CDR2 sequences are MDHEN and SYDVKM. CDR3 bases: TGTGCCAGCAGCCCCCGACAGGGCGACAATCAGCCCCAGCATTTT. This encodes CASSPRQGDNQPQHF.

The CDR3 sequence: CASRVSDYEQYF. The CDR3 DNA reads TGTGCCAGCAGGGTATCGGACTACGAGCAGTACTTC. This rearrangement joins TRBV25-1 to TRBJ2-5; D is undetermined. The better agreement between TRBJ2-7 and the DNA end casts doubt on the J call. Per the germline V gene, CDR1 is MGHDK and CDR2 is SYGVNS. This CDR3 comprises 12 residues.

The gene calls are TRBV30 and TRBJ2-7, with D possibly called TRBD1 or TRBD2 (5 bases each). V was trimmed by 2 bases and J by 3 bases, leaving 8 bases between them. The CDR3 runs to 12 residues. Germline CDR1 and CDR2: GTSNPN and SVGIG (reference sequence). In DNA form, the CDR3 reads TGTGCCTGGAGTCTGGGGGACTACGAGCAGTACTTC. Translation: CAWSLGDYEQYF.

V gene TRBV9 combines with J gene TRBJ1-5; perhaps TRBD1 as D (5 bases). V was cut by 5 bases and J by 0 bases, with 12 bases left in between. Looked up from germline, CDR1 is SGDLS and CDR2 is YYNGEE. The CDR3 totals 15 residues. The CDR3 region has the DNA TGTGCCAGCAGTGTGGACAACGATAGCAATCAGCCCCAGCATTTT. Residues: CASSVDNDSNQPQHF.

There are a few counts of this clone. V is TRBV19 and J is TRBJ1-5; the D gene is possibly TRBD1 (5 bases). V lost 10 bases and J 2 bases, leaving 15 bases between the germline ends. Germline CDR1 reads LNHDA; CDR2 reads SQIVND (reference sequence). The CDR3 consists of 14 residues. CDR3 in amino acids: CATSFGAGNQPQHF. Here the CDR3 DNA reads TGTGCCACTTCTTTCGGGGCAGGCAATCAGCCCCAGCATTTT.

The chain uses TRBV7-9 and TRBJ2-3; D might be TRBD2 (5 bases). This CDR3 has 14 residues. CDR1 and CDR2 from the germline V gene are SEHNR and FQNEAQ (reference sequence). V gave up 7 bases and J gave up 3 bases, with 14 bases separating them. The CDR3 DNA sequence: TGTGCCAGCAACCCGCGGGTGGCAACAGATACGCAGTATTTT. Its protein product is CASNPRVATDTQYF.

This chain links TRBV29-1 with TRBJ1-2, with D unresolved. This CDR3 has 15 amino acids. Trimming stripped 3 bases from V and 2 bases from J, with 16 bases between. Germline V gene sequence: CDR1 SQVTM, CDR2 ANQGSEA. This CDR3 reads CSVDTLPDLNYGYTF. In DNA form, the CDR3 reads TGCAGCGTTGACACCCTCCCTGACCTCAACTATGGCTACACCTTC.

V is TRBV28 and J is TRBJ2-5; perhaps D is TRBD1 or TRBD2 (5 bases each). The CDR3 loop spans 16 amino acids. Trimming removed 6 bases from V and 5 bases from J, with 22 bases in between. The germline CDR1 and CDR2 sequences are MDHEN and SYDVKM. The CDR3 protein is CASSRSVVRGRETQYF. CDR3 DNA sequence: TGTGCCAGCAGCCGCTCTGTAGTACGGGGCCGGGAGACCCAGTACTTC.

The chain has TRBV6-4 and TRBJ2-1; D might be TRBD2 (7 bases). Trimming removed 3 bases from V and 8 bases from J, with 17 bases in between. CDR1 is MRHNA and CDR2 is SNTAGT in the germline V gene. The CDR3 is 15 residues long. The CDR3, as DNA: TGTGCCAGCAGTGAAGGGGTGCGAGGGGGGGATGAGCAGTTCTTC. It is translated as CASSEGVRGGDEQFF.

This clone was observed once. This chain joins TRBV4-1 and TRBJ2-7, with D unresolved. Germline-derived CDR1 and CDR2 are MGHRA and YSYEKL. Trimming left V 2 bases short and J 3 bases short, with 8 bases between. The CDR3 has 13 residues. CDR3 coding DNA: TGCGCCAGCAGCCAAAATGTGGACTACGAGCAGTACTTC. It is translated as CASSQNVDYEQYF.

The J gene is TRBJ2-1, the V gene TRBV5-8; D call uncertain. Germline V gene lookup returns CDR1 SGHTS and CDR2 YDEGEE. V dropped 1 base and J dropped 10 bases, with 18 bases sitting between them. The CDR3 has 15 amino acids. Here the CDR3 DNA reads TGTGCCAGCAGCTTGTCCAGATTATCAGCATGGGAGCAGTTCTTC. Amino acid sequence: CASSLSRLSAWEQFF.

This chain links TRBV10-2 with TRBJ2-5, with TRBD2 matching 14 bases. Germline lookup yields CDR1 WSHSY and CDR2 SAAADI. CDR3 length: 17 residues. V lost 6 bases to trimming and J lost 5 bases; unmatched junction nucleotides: 11. CDR3: CASRSTSGRALTETQYF. In DNA, the CDR3 is TGCGCCAGCAGGTCGACTAGCGGGAGGGCCTTGACGGAGACCCAGTACTTC.

The rearrangement joins TRBV9 to TRBJ1-6; possible D gene TRBD1, 6 bases. Germline assignment: CDR1 SGDLS and CDR2 YYNGEE. The CDR3 length is 14 residues. Trimming stripped 0 bases from V and 9 bases from J, with 10 bases between. The CDR3 sequence: CASSVATTGSPLHF. The CDR3 DNA reads TGTGCCAGCAGCGTAGCTACGACAGGTTCACCCCTCCACTTT. The variable domain in full, with the rest retrieved from reference TRBV9 and TRBJ1-6, is DSGVTQTPKHLITATGQRVTLRCSPRSGDLSVYWYQQSLDQGLQFLIQYYNGEERAKGNILERFSAQQFPDLHSELNLSSLELGDSALYFCASSVATTGSPLHFGNGTRLTVT.

The chain employs TRBV4-1 and TRBJ1-4; TRBD1 matches at 8 bases. Looked up from germline, CDR1 is MGHRA and CDR2 is YSYEKL. The CDR3 is made up of 11 amino acids. Trimming cost V 1 base and J 14 bases; bases outside gene matches: 0. In DNA, the CDR3 is TGCGCCAGCAGCCAAGGACAGGGGCTGTTTTTT. Amino acid sequence: CASSQGQGLFF.

The V and J genes are TRBV19 and TRBJ2-7; D remains unclear. The ends were cut back, 3 bases at V and 4 bases at J, with 16 bases in the middle. The CDR3 spans 15 residues. Germline V gene data show CDR1 as LNHDA and CDR2 as SQIVND (reference sequence). CDR3: CASSMGLGRKYEQYF. CDR3 bases: TGTGCCAGTAGTATGGGCCTTGGACGGAAATACGAGCAGTACTTC.

V is TRBV6-6 and J is TRBJ2-7, with D possibly being TRBD1 (5 bases). The germline CDR1 and CDR2 sequences are MNHNY and SVGAGI (reference sequence). CDR3 length: 13 residues. The V end was cut by 2 bases, the J end by 4 bases, with 9 bases between. This CDR3 reads CASSYPGYYEQYF. CDR3 in DNA: TGTGCCAGCAGTTACCCAGGGTATTACGAGCAGTACTTC.

The V and J genes are TRBV4-2 and TRBJ2-5; D uncertain. There are 14 residues in the CDR3. Germline-derived CDR1 and CDR2 are LGHNA and YNFKEQ. The V end lost 0 bases, the J end lost 5 bases, and 10 bases lay between the germline ends. DNA of the CDR3: TGTGCCAGCAGCCAAGATGTAGGAGTGGAGACCCAGTACTTC. This translates into CASSQDVGVETQYF.

This clone has a single count. This chain uses TRBV27 with TRBJ2-1; no firm D call. This CDR3 is 15 amino acids long. Germline-derived CDR1 and CDR2 are MNHEY and SMNVEV (reference sequence). Trimming removed 3 bases at V and 3 bases at J, with 12 bases between. The CDR3, as DNA: TGTGCCAGCAGTTTCGACCCTCCCCGCTACAATGAGCAGTTCTTC. Protein product: CASSFDPPRYNEQFF.

V usage is TRBV7-9 and J usage is TRBJ2-7; 15 bases are shared with TRBD2. V shed 5 bases, J shed 12 bases, and the junction held 5 bases outside the gene matches. The CDR3 loop spans 13 amino acids. Germline assignment: CDR1 SEHNR and CDR2 FQNEAQ (reference sequence). For the CDR3, the DNA is TGTGCCAGCAGCACCGGGACTAGCGGGAGGCTGTACTTC. It codes for CASSTGTSGRLYF.

The J gene is TRBJ2-3, the V gene TRBV6-4, with 7 nucleotides matching TRBD2. CDR1 and CDR2 (germline): MRHNA, SNTAGT. Trimming cost V 6 bases and J 0 bases; bases outside gene matches: 6. The CDR3 contains 15 residues. CDR3 residues: CASRERDLSTDTQYF. The CDR3 nucleotides read TGTGCCAGCAGGGAGCGGGACCTAAGCACAGATACGCAGTATTTT.

This chain joins TRBV13 and TRBJ2-2, with a weak D call TRBD1 (6 bases). Germline V lookup: CDR1 PRHDT, CDR2 FYEKMQ (reference sequence). V lost 5 bases, J lost 4 bases, and 17 bases lay in between. This CDR3 region has 16 residues. CDR3 in amino acids: CASSPPGSRGTGELFF. CDR3 sequence (DNA): TGTGCCAGCAGCCCCCCCGGCAGCAGGGGCACCGGGGAGCTGTTTTTT.

This clone was found once. The chain links TRBV27 to TRBJ1-6; D might be TRBD1 (5 bases). The ends were cut back, 1 base at V and 9 bases at J, with 16 bases in the middle. The CDR3 totals 16 residues. In germline, CDR1 is MNHEY, CDR2 SMNVEV (reference sequence). CDR3 nucleotide sequence: TGTGCCAGCAGTTTATTTCAGGGAATGATAGGTTCACCCCTCCACTTT. This gives the protein CASSLFQGMIGSPLHF.

V gene TRBV5-4 combines with J gene TRBJ2-3; 7 bases agree with TRBD2. In germline, CDR1 is SGHNT, CDR2 YYREEE (reference sequence). The CDR3 runs to 14 residues. J gave up 2 bases and V 6 bases, and 6 bases lay outside the gene matches. The chain's CDR3 is CASMWGGLTDTQYF. CDR3 in DNA: TGTGCCAGCATGTGGGGGGGACTCACAGATACGCAGTATTTT.

V usage is TRBV27 and J usage is TRBJ2-3; 10 bases align to TRBD2. Germline CDR1 reads MNHEY; CDR2 reads SMNVEV (reference sequence). The CDR3 is 15 residues long. The ends lost 3 bases at V and 4 bases at J; junction bases unmatched: 4. The chain's CDR3 is CASSFSGGPPDTQYF. The DNA of the CDR3 is TGTGCCAGCAGTTTTAGCGGGGGGCCGCCAGATACGCAGTATTTT.

The rearrangement links TRBV5-5 to TRBJ2-7; unclear D gene. Trimming shortened V by 0 bases and J by 2 bases, and 9 bases separated the two germline ends. The CDR3 spans 14 residues. Per germline, CDR1 SGHKS and CDR2 YYEKEE (reference sequence). The CDR3 here is CASSLAIGTYEQYF. The CDR3 nucleotides read TGTGCCAGCAGCTTGGCGATAGGCACCTACGAGCAGTACTTC.

The chain links TRBV9 to TRBJ1-2; no firm D call. Germline CDR1 and CDR2: SGDLS and YYNGEE. Trimming took off 0 bases at V and 6 bases at J, with 9 bases between the two ends. The CDR3 is 13 amino acids. CDR3 coding DNA: TGTGCCAGCAGCGTAGGAGGTCTCGATGGCTACACCTTC. Amino acids: CASSVGGLDGYTF.

The chain links TRBV9 to TRBJ2-7; TRBD2 might be the D (6 bases). The germline gives CDR1 SGDLS, CDR2 YYNGEE. This CDR3 region has 15 residues. V was clipped by 4 bases and J by 5 bases, with 19 bases between them. The CDR3 DNA sequence: TGTGCCAGCAGCCCCCCCCCGGGAGCTCACAACGAGCAGTACTTC. Its translation is CASSPPPGAHNEQYF.

The chain uses TRBV7-6 and TRBJ2-1; D unclear. This CDR3 spans 12 amino acids. Germline loops: CDR1 SGHVS, CDR2 FNYEAQ. V gave up 2 bases and J gave up 5 bases, with 4 bases separating them. The CDR3 nucleotides read TGTGCCAGCAGCTTATTGAACAATGAGCAGTTCTTC. This gives the protein CASSLLNNEQFF.